This T cell receptor (beta chain) stems from a study of PD-L1 blockade in urothelial cancer. Turning to the study itself: It was at 3 weeks (second dose) and 6 weeks after treatment start that blood was analyzed.

Sample numbers ranged from 1 to 8 per patient, encompassing pretreatment and on-treatment collections. Findings and caveats of the study: A below-median TCR clonality in blood before treatment predicted better survival.

As regards this clone: Its target is not known.

J gave up 2 bases and V 4 bases, and 7 bases lay outside the gene matches. CDR1 and CDR2 (germline): SGHDT, YYEEEE. CDR3 length: 16 amino acids. The protocol was immunoSEQ multiplex PCR, while the TCRdb copy is restricted to in-frame clones and leaves out a portion. This table holds 100,000 or so clones, 91% found once. This chain connects TRBV5-6 to TRBJ2-1; 9 bases map to TRBD2. This sample comprised PBMCs, obtained around atezolizumab (anti-PD-L1) treatment. The TCR comes from a woman older than 75 with urothelial cancer. The CDR3 region has the DNA TGTGCCAGCAGCGAGACTAGCGGTTCGGCCTACAATGAGCAGTTCTTC. Translating gives CASSETSGSAYNEQFF.